Listed below are T cell receptor beta chains from one sample, sequenced in a study of blood T cell repertoires in COVID-19. Using immunoSEQ multiplex PCR, the repertoire was profiled, and TCRdb retains in-frame clones only, with some absent. The table has about 200,000 clones, about nine tenths seen once. The sequenced sample consisted of peripheral blood. The receptors were gathered from a woman between 65 and 79 years old with acute or convalescent COVID-19. The CDR3 runs from the conserved cysteine through the conserved F or W. A D gene is named only where the DNA matches it firmly. Size is omitted from some rows. Given values are once, few, many or a class for expanded clones.

>-|TRBV12-1|TRBJ2-3|-|19
CASSLGKGSGILEKDTQYF
TGTGCCAGCAGCTTGGGCAAAGGGAGCGGGATCCTTGAGAAGGATACGCAGTATTTT
>TRBD2|TRBV7-3|TRBJ2-5|-|19
CASSQLAGAPGGVQETQYF
TGTGCCAGCAGCCAACTAGCGGGAGCACCCGGCGGGGTCCAAGAGACCCAGTACTTC
>-|TRBV6-2/TRBV6-3|TRBJ2-7|-|13
CASSYDSSYEQYF
TGTGCCAGCAGTTACGACAGTTCCTACGAGCAGTACTTC
>-|TRBV29-1|TRBJ1-4|-|11
CSVDFRGGLFF
TGCAGCGTTGATTTCCGAGGAGGACTGTTTTTT
>-|TRBV20-1|TRBJ2-5|once|14
CSASGGYRQETQYF
TGCAGTGCTAGTGGCGGATACAGGCAAGAGACCCAGTACTTC
>-|TRBV28|TRBJ2-7|-|14
CASSLRAGTYEQYF
TGTGCCAGCAGTTTAAGGGCCGGGACCTACGAGCAGTACTTC
>TRBD1|TRBV7-9|TRBJ2-2|-|15
CASSYTGANTGELFF
TGTGCCAGCAGCTACACAGGGGCAAACACCGGGGAGCTGTTTTTT
>-|TRBV6-5|TRBJ1-2|-|14
CASSYERQGHGYTF
TGTGCCAGCAGTTACGAGCGGCAAGGACATGGCTACACCTTC
>TRBD1|TRBV12-3/TRBV12-4|TRBJ1-2|-|13
CASSFTGGLGYTF
TGTGCCAGCAGTTTTACAGGGGGTCTCGGCTACACCTTC
>TRBD1|TRBV5-1|TRBJ2-1|-|16
CASSLAPGQGHNEQFF
TGCGCCAGCAGCTTGGCGCCGGGACAGGGTCACAATGAGCAGTTCTTC
>TRBD2|TRBV6-2/TRBV6-3|TRBJ2-7|-|19
CASSYNPLRGDPRIHEQYF
TGTGCCAGCAGTTACAATCCCCTCCGGGGGGACCCCCGGATCCACGAGCAGTACTTC
>TRBD2|TRBV7-8|TRBJ2-3|-|17
CASSSPVAGGYIDTQYF
TGTGCCAGCAGCTCTCCGGTTGCGGGAGGTTATATAGATACGCAGTATTTT
>TRBD2|TRBV5-1|TRBJ2-2|few|16
CASSTGLKGRAGELFF
TGCGCCAGCAGCACGGGACTTAAAGGGAGGGCCGGGGAGCTGTTTTTT
>-|TRBV7-8|TRBJ2-5|-|14
CASSTSRDLETQYF
TGTGCCAGCAGCACAAGCCGGGATTTAGAGACCCAGTACTTC
>TRBD1|TRBV4-1|TRBJ1-2|-|15
CASSQGTGANYGYTF
TGCGCCAGCAGCCAGGGGACAGGGGCTAACTATGGCTACACCTTC
>TRBD1|TRBV7-3|TRBJ2-2|-|15
CASSLQGAGTGELFF
TGTGCCAGCAGTTTACAGGGGGCCGGGACCGGGGAGCTGTTTTTT
>-|TRBV6-5|TRBJ1-1|few|13
CASSSGQNTEAFF
TGTGCCAGCAGTTCCGGACAGAACACTGAAGCTTTCTTT
>-|TRBV7-9|TRBJ1-1|-|11
CASSFLLAAFF
TGTGCCAGCAGCTTCCTTTTGGCAGCTTTCTTT
>TRBD1|TRBV7-2|TRBJ1-1|-|15
CASSLGPAGGRRAFF
TGTGCCAGCAGCTTAGGCCCCGCAGGGGGAAGGAGGGCTTTCTTT
>TRBD1|TRBV9|TRBJ2-5|-|14
CASSPEQGGETQYF
TGTGCCAGCAGCCCCGAACAGGGGGGAGAGACCCAGTACTTC
>TRBD2|TRBV24-1|TRBJ2-2|-|18
CATSDPGLAGISTGELFF
TGTGCCACCAGCGACCCGGGACTAGCGGGAATAAGCACCGGGGAGCTGTTTTTT
>TRBD1|TRBV5-1|TRBJ1-1|once|19
CASSFRGVGGGNLDTEAFF
TGCGCCAGCAGCTTTCGGGGAGTAGGAGGGGGCAATCTGGACACTGAAGCTTTCTTT
>-|TRBV18|TRBJ2-5|once|16
CASSPLQTAYQETQYF
TGTGCCAGCTCACCCTTACAGACGGCGTACCAAGAGACCCAGTACTTC
>TRBD2|TRBV5-1|TRBJ2-3|-|16
CASSFTSGIGTDTQYF
TGCGCCAGCAGCTTTACTAGCGGGATTGGCACAGATACGCAGTATTTT
>TRBD1|TRBV7-8|TRBJ2-5|-|13
CASSLDRQETQYF
TGTGCCAGCAGCCTGGACAGGCAAGAGACCCAGTACTTC
>TRBD1|TRBV7-2|TRBJ2-5|-|15
CASSLSGTGGETQYF
TGTGCCAGCAGCTTGTCCGGGACAGGCGGTGAGACCCAGTACTTC
>-|TRBV6-6|TRBJ1-5|-|13
CASSYTGNQPQHF
TGTGCCAGCAGTTATACAGGCAATCAGCCCCAGCATTTT
>-|TRBV6-5|TRBJ1-2|-|14
CASSYSGQGSGYTF
TGTGCCAGCAGTTACTCAGGGCAGGGCTCTGGCTACACCTTC
>-|TRBV5-1|TRBJ2-2|-|14
CASSLDGGTGELFF
TGCGCCAGCAGCTTGGATGGGGGGACCGGGGAGCTGTTTTTT
>-|TRBV5-1|TRBJ1-1|-|13
CASSPAVTGEAFF
TGCGCCAGCAGCCCTGCTGTCACGGGTGAAGCTTTCTTT
>TRBD1|TRBV7-9|TRBJ1-1|-|14
CASSMGQVNTEAFF
TGTGCCAGCAGCATGGGACAGGTGAACACTGAAGCTTTCTTT
>TRBD1|TRBV27|TRBJ2-1|once|13
CASTKSTGGAQFF
TGTGCCAGCACTAAATCCACAGGGGGCGCGCAGTTCTTC
>TRBD1|TRBV7-2|TRBJ1-2|-|15
CASSQRDRTNYGYTF
TGTGCCAGCAGCCAACGGGACAGAACTAACTATGGCTACACCTTC
>-|TRBV29-1|TRBJ2-1|once|12
CSVDQGYNEQFF
TGCAGCGTTGATCAGGGTTACAATGAGCAGTTCTTC
>-|TRBV19|TRBJ2-2|-|14
CASERGQNTGELFF
TGTGCCAGCGAGAGGGGACAGAACACCGGGGAGCTGTTTTTT
>TRBD1|TRBV7-6|TRBJ1-6|once|15
CASSWGQAINSPLHF
TGTGCCAGCAGCTGGGGACAGGCGATTAATTCACCCCTCCACTTT
>-|TRBV20-1|TRBJ1-1|-|15
CSASPFDRRGTEAFF
TGCAGTGCTAGTCCTTTCGACAGGCGTGGAACTGAAGCTTTCTTT
>-|TRBV10-2|TRBJ1-1|once|12
CASSFLNTEAFF
TGCGCCAGCAGTTTCTTGAACACTGAAGCTTTCTTT
>TRBD1|TRBV2|TRBJ1-1|-|14
CASIRDSTYTEAFF
TGTGCCAGCATACGGGACAGCACCTACACTGAAGCTTTCTTT
>-|TRBV28|TRBJ1-6|-|15
CASTTPTGDNSPLHF
TGTGCCAGCACTACCCCGACAGGTGATAATTCACCCCTCCACTTT
>-|TRBV7-9|TRBJ2-1|-|15
CASSKRPTIRDEQFF
TGTGCCAGCAGCAAACGTCCTACGATCAGGGATGAGCAGTTCTTC
>-|TRBV7-8|TRBJ2-7|-|15
CASSLARQTLYEQYF
TGTGCCAGCAGCTTAGCCCGACAGACTCTCTACGAGCAGTACTTC
>-|TRBV2|TRBJ1-2|-|11
CASSAGYGYTF
TGTGCCAGCAGTGCGGGCTATGGCTACACCTTC
>TRBD2|TRBV24-1|TRBJ2-1|once|15
CATSDPGLARNEQFF
TGTGCCACCAGTGATCCGGGACTAGCACGCAATGAGCAGTTCTTC
>TRBD2|TRBV28|TRBJ2-1|-|14
CASSGLAGGNEQFF
TGTGCCAGCAGTGGACTAGCGGGAGGGAATGAGCAGTTCTTC
>-|TRBV7-2|TRBJ1-2|-|15
CASSSDRSLAYGYTF
TGTGCCAGCAGCTCCGACAGGAGCCTAGCCTATGGCTACACCTTC
>-|TRBV7-9|TRBJ1-4|-|13
CASSDGADEKLFF
TGTGCCAGCAGTGATGGGGCCGATGAAAAACTGTTTTTT
>-|TRBV28|TRBJ1-2|-|13
CASSPSLLERYTF
TGTGCCAGCAGTCCGTCCCTTCTTGAGCGCTACACCTTC
>TRBD1|TRBV5-4|TRBJ2-2|-|17
CASSPFGTGTNTGELFF
TGTGCCAGCAGCCCATTCGGGACAGGGACGAACACCGGGGAGCTGTTTTTT